This TCR beta chain derives from a study of T cells in Graves' hyperthyroidism and ophthalmopathy. This clonotype has more than one count but fewer than ten. Its specificity is unknown. Regarding the study as a whole: Most thyroid clonotypes with frequency above 0.001 were detected in blood.

RNA transcripts gave rise to amplified TCR beta CDR3 regions. RT-PCR in the first round (using the HTBI primer set) targeted the TCR CDR3. TCRdb called the multiplex PCR reads again in MiXCR, with one record for every CDR3 protein. In the table there are about 640,000 distinct CDR3 sequences, roughly 20% of which are singletons. The germline V gene has CDR1 SGHRS and CDR2 YFSETQ. V was trimmed by 7 bases and J by 5 bases, leaving 15 bases between them. The CDR3 covers 13 residues. With duration under 3 months, ophthalmopathy was active: Clinical Activity Score at least 3, NOSPECS at least 4. Exclusions: uncontrolled infection, other autoimmune disease, pregnancy, lactation.

Sequencing was performed on blood. The chain recombines TRBV5-1 with TRBJ2-5; D is possibly TRBD1 (5 bases). The TCR comes from a man aged 30 to 39 with Graves' ophthalmopathy. The CDR3 nucleotides are TGCGCCAGCGGCCGACAGACTGGGGAGACCCAGTACTTC. Translation: CASGRQTGETQYF.